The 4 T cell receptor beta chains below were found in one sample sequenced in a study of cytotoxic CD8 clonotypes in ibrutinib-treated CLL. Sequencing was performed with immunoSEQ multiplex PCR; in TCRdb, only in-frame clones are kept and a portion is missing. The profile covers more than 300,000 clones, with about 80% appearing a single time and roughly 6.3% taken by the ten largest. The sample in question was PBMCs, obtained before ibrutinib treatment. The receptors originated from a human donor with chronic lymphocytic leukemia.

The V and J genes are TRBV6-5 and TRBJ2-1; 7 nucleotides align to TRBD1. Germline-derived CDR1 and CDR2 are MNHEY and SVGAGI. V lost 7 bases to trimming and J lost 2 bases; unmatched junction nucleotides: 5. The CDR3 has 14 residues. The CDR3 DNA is TGTGCCAGCAAGATAACAGGGGCCTACAATGAGCAGTTCTTC. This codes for CASKITGAYNEQFF.

CDR3 coding DNA: TGTGCCAGCAGCGTGGCTCAAGCGGGAGTTGCTGAGCAGTTCTTC. The encoded protein is CASSVAQAGVAEQFF. The chain uses TRBV9 and TRBJ2-1, with 8 bases matching TRBD2. Germline CDR1 SGDLS, CDR2 YYNGEE. J was trimmed by 9 bases and V by 2 bases; bases with no gene match: 10. The CDR3 contains 15 residues. Combining the CDR3 with reference TRBV9 and TRBJ2-1 gives the whole variable domain DSGVTQTPKHLITATGQRVTLRCSPRSGDLSVYWYQQSLDQGLQFLIQYYNGEERAKGNILERFSAQQFPDLHSELNLSSLELGDSALYFCASSVAQAGVAEQFFGPGTRLTVL.

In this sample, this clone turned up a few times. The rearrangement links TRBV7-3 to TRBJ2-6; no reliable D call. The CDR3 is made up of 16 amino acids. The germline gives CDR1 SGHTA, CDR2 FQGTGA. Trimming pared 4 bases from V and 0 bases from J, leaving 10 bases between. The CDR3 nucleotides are TGTGCCAGCAGCTCTCAACAACTCTCTGGGGCCAACGTCCTGACTTTC. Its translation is CASSSQQLSGANVLTF.

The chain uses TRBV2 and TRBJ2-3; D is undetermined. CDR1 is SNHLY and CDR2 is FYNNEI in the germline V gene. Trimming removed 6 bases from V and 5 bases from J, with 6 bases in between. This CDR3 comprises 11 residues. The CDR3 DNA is TGTGCCAGCAGAGCAGTAGATACGCAGTATTTT. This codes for CASRAVDTQYF.